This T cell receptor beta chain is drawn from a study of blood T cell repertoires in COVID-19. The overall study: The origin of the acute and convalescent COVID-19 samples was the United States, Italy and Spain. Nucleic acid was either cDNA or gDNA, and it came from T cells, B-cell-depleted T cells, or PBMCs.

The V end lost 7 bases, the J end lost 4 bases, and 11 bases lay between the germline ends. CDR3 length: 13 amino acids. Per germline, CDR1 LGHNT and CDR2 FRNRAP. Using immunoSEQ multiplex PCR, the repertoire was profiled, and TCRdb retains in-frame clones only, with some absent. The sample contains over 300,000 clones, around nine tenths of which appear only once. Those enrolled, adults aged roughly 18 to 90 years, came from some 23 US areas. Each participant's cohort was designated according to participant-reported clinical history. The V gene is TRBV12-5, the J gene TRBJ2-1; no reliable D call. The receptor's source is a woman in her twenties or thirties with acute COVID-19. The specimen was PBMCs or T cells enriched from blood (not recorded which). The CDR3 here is CASAPGSYNEQFF. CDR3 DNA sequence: TGTGCTAGTGCACCTGGCAGTTACAATGAGCAGTTCTTC.